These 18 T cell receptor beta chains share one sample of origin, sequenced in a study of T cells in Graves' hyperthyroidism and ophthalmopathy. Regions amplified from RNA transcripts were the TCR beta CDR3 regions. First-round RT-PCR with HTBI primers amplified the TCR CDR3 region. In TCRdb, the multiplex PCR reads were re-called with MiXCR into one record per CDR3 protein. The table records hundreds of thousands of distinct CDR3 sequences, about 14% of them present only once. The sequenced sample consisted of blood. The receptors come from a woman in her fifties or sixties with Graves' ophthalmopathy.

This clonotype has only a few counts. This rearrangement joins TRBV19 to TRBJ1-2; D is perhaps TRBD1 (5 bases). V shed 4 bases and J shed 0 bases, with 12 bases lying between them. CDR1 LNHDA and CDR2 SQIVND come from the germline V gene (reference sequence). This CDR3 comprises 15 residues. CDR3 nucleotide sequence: TGTGCCAGTAGTACTCCCACGGGGCCTAACTATGGCTACACCTTC. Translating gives CASSTPTGPNYGYTF.

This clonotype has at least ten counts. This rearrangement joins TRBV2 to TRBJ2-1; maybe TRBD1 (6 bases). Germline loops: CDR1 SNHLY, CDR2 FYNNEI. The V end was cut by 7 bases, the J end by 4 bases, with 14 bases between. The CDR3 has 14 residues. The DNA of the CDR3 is TGTGCCAGCATACAGGGAATGGAATACAATGAGCAGTTCTTC. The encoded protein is CASIQGMEYNEQFF. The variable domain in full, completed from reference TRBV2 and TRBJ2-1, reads EPEVTQTPSHQVTQMGQEVILRCVPISNHLYFYWYRQILGQKVEFLVSFYNNEISEKSEIFDDQFSVERPDGSNFTLKIRSTKLEDSAMYFCASIQGMEYNEQFFGPGTRLTVL.

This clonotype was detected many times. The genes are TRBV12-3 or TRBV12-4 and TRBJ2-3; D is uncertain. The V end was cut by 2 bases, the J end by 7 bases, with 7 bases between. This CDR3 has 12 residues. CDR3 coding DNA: TGTGCCAGCAGTTTACGAAAGAATACGCAGTATTTT. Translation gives CASSLRKNTQYF.

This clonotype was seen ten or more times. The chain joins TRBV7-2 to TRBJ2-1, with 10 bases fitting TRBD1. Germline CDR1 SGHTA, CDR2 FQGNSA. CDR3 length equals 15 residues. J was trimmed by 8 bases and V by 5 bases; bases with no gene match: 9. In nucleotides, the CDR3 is TGTGCCAGCAGCCCCGGACAGGGGGGTTGGTATGAGCAGTTCTTC. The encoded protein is CASSPGQGGWYEQFF.

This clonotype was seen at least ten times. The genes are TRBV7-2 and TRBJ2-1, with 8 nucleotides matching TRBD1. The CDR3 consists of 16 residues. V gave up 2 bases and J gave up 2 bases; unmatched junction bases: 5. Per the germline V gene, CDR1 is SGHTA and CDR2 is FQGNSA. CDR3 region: CASSLWGTGPYNEQFF. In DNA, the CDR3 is TGTGCCAGCAGCTTATGGGGGACAGGACCCTACAATGAGCAGTTCTTC.

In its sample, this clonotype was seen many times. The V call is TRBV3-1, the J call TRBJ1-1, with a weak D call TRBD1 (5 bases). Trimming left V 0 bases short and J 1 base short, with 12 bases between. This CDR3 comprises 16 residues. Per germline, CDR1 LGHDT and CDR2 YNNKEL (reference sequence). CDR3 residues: CASSQDRGLQNTEAFF. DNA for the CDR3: TGTGCCAGCAGCCAAGATCGGGGACTACAGAACACTGAAGCTTTCTTT.

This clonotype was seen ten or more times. The CDR3, as DNA: TGTGCCAGCAGTTCGTCCGCCGCAGGGATCTATGGCTACACCTTC. The encoded protein is CASSSSAAGIYGYTF. V usage is TRBV28 and J usage is TRBJ1-2; D perhaps matches TRBD1 (5 bases). Germline CDR1 MDHEN, CDR2 SYDVKM. CDR3 length: 15 amino acids. V lost 4 bases to trimming and J lost 4 bases, with 16 bases between them.

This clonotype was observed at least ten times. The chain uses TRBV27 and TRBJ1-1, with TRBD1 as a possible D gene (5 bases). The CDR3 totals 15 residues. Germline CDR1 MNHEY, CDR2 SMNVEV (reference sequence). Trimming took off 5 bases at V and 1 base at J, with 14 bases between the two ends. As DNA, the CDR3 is TGTGCCAGCAGTCCAAGGCGACAGAGGAACACTGAAGCTTTCTTT. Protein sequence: CASSPRRQRNTEAFF.

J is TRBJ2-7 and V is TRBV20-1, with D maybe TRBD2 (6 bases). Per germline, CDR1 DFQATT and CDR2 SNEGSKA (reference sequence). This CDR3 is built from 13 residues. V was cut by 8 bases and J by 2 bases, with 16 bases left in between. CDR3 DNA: TGCAGTTTCCTTCCCGGGAGAGCCTACGAGCAGTACTTC. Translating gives CSFLPGRAYEQYF.

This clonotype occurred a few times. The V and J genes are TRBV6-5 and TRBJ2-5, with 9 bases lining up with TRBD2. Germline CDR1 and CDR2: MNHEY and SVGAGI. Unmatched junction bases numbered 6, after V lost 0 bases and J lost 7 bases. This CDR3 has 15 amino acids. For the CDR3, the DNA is TGTGCCAGCAGTTACTCTAGCGGGAGTCAGGGGACCCAGTACTTC. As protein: CASSYSSGSQGTQYF.

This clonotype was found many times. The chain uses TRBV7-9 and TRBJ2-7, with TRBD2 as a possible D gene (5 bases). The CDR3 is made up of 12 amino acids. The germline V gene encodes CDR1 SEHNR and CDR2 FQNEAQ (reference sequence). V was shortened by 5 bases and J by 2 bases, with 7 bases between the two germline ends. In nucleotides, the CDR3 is TGTGCCAGCAGCCTGGAGGCCTACGAGCAGTACTTC. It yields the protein CASSLEAYEQYF.

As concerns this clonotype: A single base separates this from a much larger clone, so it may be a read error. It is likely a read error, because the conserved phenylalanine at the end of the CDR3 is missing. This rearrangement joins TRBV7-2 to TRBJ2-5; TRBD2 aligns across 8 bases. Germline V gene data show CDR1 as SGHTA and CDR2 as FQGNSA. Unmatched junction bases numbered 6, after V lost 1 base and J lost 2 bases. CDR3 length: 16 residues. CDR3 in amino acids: CASSLGYTGGQETQYL. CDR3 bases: TGTGCCAGCAGCTTAGGTTACACGGGAGGGCAAGAGACCCAGTACCTC.

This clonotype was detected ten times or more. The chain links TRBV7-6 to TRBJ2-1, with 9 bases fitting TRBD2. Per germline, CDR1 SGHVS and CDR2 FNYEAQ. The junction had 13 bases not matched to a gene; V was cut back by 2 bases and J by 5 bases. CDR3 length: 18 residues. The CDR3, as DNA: TGTGCCAGCAGCTTACGGCTAGCGGGAAGCCTAGAACACAATGAGCAGTTCTTC. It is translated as CASSLRLAGSLEHNEQFF.

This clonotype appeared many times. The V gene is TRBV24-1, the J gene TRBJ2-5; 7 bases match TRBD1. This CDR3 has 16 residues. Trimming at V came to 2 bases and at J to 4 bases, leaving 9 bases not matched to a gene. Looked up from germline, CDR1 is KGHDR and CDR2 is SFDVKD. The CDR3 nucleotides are TGTGCCACCAGTGATTCAGGCAGGGGGTCCCCAGAGACCCAGTACTTC. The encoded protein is CATSDSGRGSPETQYF.

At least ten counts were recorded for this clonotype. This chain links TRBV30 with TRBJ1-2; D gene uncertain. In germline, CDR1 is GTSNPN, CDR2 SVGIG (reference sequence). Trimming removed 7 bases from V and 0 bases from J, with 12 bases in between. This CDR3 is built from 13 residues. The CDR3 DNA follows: TGTGCCTCCCGACGCCTAGCTAACTATGGCTACACCTTC. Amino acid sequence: CASRRLANYGYTF.

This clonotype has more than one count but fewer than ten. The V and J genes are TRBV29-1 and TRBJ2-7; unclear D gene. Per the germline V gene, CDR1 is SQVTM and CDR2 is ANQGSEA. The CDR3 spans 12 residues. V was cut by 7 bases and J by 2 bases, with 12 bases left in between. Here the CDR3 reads CSALGNAYEQYF. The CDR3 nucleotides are TGCAGCGCCCTGGGTAACGCCTACGAGCAGTACTTC.

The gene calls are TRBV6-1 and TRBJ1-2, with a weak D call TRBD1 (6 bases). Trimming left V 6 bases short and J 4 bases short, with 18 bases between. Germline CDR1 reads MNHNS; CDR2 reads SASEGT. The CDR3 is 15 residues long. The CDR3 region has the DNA TGTGCCAGCAGCTATACCGGGACAAACGCCTATGGCTACACCTTC. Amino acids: CASSYTGTNAYGYTF.

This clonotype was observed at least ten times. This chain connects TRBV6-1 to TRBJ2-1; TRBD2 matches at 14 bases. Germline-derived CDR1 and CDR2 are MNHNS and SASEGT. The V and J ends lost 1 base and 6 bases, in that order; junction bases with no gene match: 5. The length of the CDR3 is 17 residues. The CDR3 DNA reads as TGTGCCAGCAGTGAAGGACTAGCGGGAGGGCCTCGCAATGAGCAGTTCTTC. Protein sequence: CASSEGLAGGPRNEQFF.